This T cell receptor beta chain was obtained from a study of blood T cells in healthy people across ages. Trimming took off 0 bases at V and 2 bases at J, with 11 bases between the two ends. Germline assignment: CDR1 SGHDT and CDR2 YYEEEE. This CDR3 is 16 amino acids long. Combining a sample-barcoded 5' primer with a J-beta primer mix, a second PCR ran for about 6 to 12 cycles. In TCRdb, the 5' RACE reads were re-called with MiXCR into one record per CDR3 protein. The data show 790,000 or so distinct CDR3 sequences, 35% to 60% seen once. A few counts support this clonotype. Material: blood. This sequence joins TRBV5-6 and TRBJ2-2, with D possibly matching TRBD1 (6 bases). This receptor was obtained from a man older than 75 in good health. The CDR3 coding sequence is TGTGCCAGCAGCTTGGCAGGACAGCCTAACACCGGGGAGCTGTTTTTT. As protein: CASSLAGQPNTGELFF.